The subject of this entry is one TCR beta chain. Original handling: Scientists estimated how many nucleated cells there were by amplifying reference gene primers. TCRdb's copy holds only in-frame clones and misses some; the assay was immunoSEQ multiplex PCR. The V and J calls and clone size are taken from that table; D and trimming were inferred from the DNA. The sample has 200,000 to 250,000 clones; about 90% are singletons. The CDR3 spans 14 residues. Germline-derived CDR1 and CDR2 are MDHEN and SYDVKM. The V and J ends lost 3 bases and 0 bases respectively, with 9 bases between them. This record belongs to a study of blood T cell repertoires in COVID-19. Overall study context: The cDNA or gDNA used as material had been derived from T cells, B-cell-depleted T cells, or PBMCs.

The chain links TRBV28 to TRBJ2-7, with a possible D match to TRBD2 (6 bases). This sequence was found in a man aged 25 to 40 with acute or convalescent COVID-19. Material for sequencing was peripheral blood. CDR3: CASSLSGHSYEQYF. DNA of the CDR3: TGTGCCAGCAGTTTGAGCGGGCACTCCTACGAGCAGTACTTC.